The source of this T cell receptor (beta chain) is a study of metastatic and nonmetastatic thyroid tumors. Background on the study: Peripheral blood and tumor or nodule samples from malignant and benign thyroid patients were compared. The study's findings and limits: When malignant thyroid tumors were compared with benign nodules, TCR beta diversity was reportedly significantly higher in the malignant tumors. This held in both blood and tumor samples.

Per the original data handling: A distant-metastasis classifier for papillary thyroid cancer was built using CDR3 differences across clinicopathological groups. MiXCR re-clonotyped the PCR reads for TCRdb. For this entry, the V and J calls and clone size follow TCRdb and not the study's own pipeline. The sample yields roughly 64,000 clones, approximately 4% seen once. At least ten counts were recorded for this clone. The target antigen is unknown. Not a single patient had been given any form of treatment at any point before undergoing thyroid surgery. The TCR originated in a female donor with papillary thyroid cancer or a benign thyroid nodule (not recorded which). Some clones in this sample may be carry-over from other donors' samples. Material: blood.

CDR3 in DNA: TGTGCCAGCAGTCGGGGGCTCGATAGCAATCAGCCCCAGCATTTT. This gives the protein CASSRGLDSNQPQHF. This chain connects TRBV4-2 to TRBJ1-5; D perhaps matches TRBD1 (6 bases). The CDR3 loop spans 15 amino acids. V was pared by 6 bases and J by 0 bases, with 12 bases between. Germline CDR1 and CDR2: LGHNA and YNFKEQ.